This entry lists 30 T cell receptor beta chains sequenced from one sample in a study of glioma-infiltrating T cells after dendritic cell vaccination. The data were produced by immunoSEQ multiplex PCR, yet TCRdb's version contains in-frame clones alone and is incomplete. The sample records about 64,000 clones, approximately 78% being singletons. This specimen consisted of blood, obtained before dendritic cell vaccination. The receptors come from a human donor with glioblastoma.

The chain combines TRBV25-1 with TRBJ1-1; no reliable D call. The V end lost 2 bases, the J end lost 11 bases, and 12 bases lay between the germline ends. This CDR3 comprises 12 residues. The V gene's germline CDR1 is MGHDK and CDR2 SYGVNS. The DNA of the CDR3 is TGTGCCAGCAGTGAAGGGAGAGGCGAGGCTTTCTTT. Encoded protein: CASSEGRGEAFF.

On this clone itself: The DNA is left out, because the CDR3 cannot be placed on it with certainty; the CDR3 is given as TCRdb lists it. The chain has TRBV21-1 and TRBJ2-2; TRBD2 was called by the table and not checked on the DNA. TRBV21-1 is a listed pseudogene. The CDR3 totals 12 residues, both ends included. The CDR3 loop is CEVAGGSGELFF.

The table lists this clone with a few counts. This rearrangement joins TRBV10-2 to TRBJ1-3; TRBD1 agrees at 8 bases. Germline V gives CDR1 WSHSY, CDR2 SAAADI. V trimming: 6 bases; J trimming: 2 bases; junction bases outside the gene matches: 6. This CDR3 is built from 15 residues. CDR3 coding DNA: TGCGCCAGCAGGGCAGGGGGCATAGCTGGAAACACCATATATTTT. This sequence encodes CASRAGGIAGNTIYF.

In its sample, this clone was seen once. The chain combines TRBV19 with TRBJ2-2; weak D call: TRBD1 (6 bases). This CDR3 is 13 amino acids long. The germline V gene encodes CDR1 LNHDA and CDR2 SQIVND (reference sequence). Trimming took off 8 bases at V and 3 bases at J, with 10 bases between the two ends. This CDR3 reads CASGRQDTGELFF. CDR3 nucleotides: TGTGCCAGTGGGAGACAGGACACCGGGGAGCTGTTTTTT.

The chain joins TRBV19 to TRBJ2-1, with D perhaps matching TRBD1 (6 bases). Trimming shortened V by 5 bases and J by 6 bases, and 17 bases separated the two germline ends. This CDR3 is 15 amino acids long. The V gene's germline CDR1 is LNHDA and CDR2 SQIVND (reference sequence). This CDR3 is CASSATGRVGNEQFF. The CDR3 DNA sequence: TGTGCCAGTAGTGCAACAGGGCGGGTTGGCAATGAGCAGTTCTTC. Full variable domain (missing parts from reference TRBV19 and TRBJ2-1): DGGITQSPKYLFRKEGQNVTLSCEQNLNHDAMYWYRQDPGQGLRLIYYSQIVNDFQKGDIAEGYSVSREKKESFPLTVTSAQKNPTAFYLCASSATGRVGNEQFFGPGTRLTVL.

This clone was counted a few times. The chain uses TRBV5-6 and TRBJ2-7, with 8 bases fitting TRBD1. Per germline, CDR1 SGHDT and CDR2 YYEEEE. V lost 4 bases to trimming and J lost 7 bases; unmatched junction nucleotides: 13. The CDR3 length is 15 residues. For the CDR3, the DNA is TGTGCCAGCAGCAGGTACGGGACAGGCTTAGATGAGCAGTACTTC. Translated, it gives CASSRYGTGLDEQYF. Combining the CDR3 with reference TRBV5-6 and TRBJ2-7 gives the whole variable domain DAGVTQSPTHLIKTRGQQVTLRCSPKSGHDTVSWYQQALGQGPQFIFQYYEEEERQRGNFPDRFSGHQFPNYSSELNVNALLLGDSALYLCASSRYGTGLDEQYFGPGTRLTVT.

The chain is built from TRBV15 and TRBJ2-3, with TRBD1 as a possible D gene (7 bases). This CDR3 has 16 amino acids. Germline V gene data show CDR1 as LNHNV and CDR2 as YYDKDF (reference sequence). V lost 9 bases and J 0 bases, leaving 19 bases between the germline ends. The CDR3 sequence: CATRGGTALSTDTQYF. In DNA, the CDR3 is TGTGCCACTCGAGGAGGGACAGCCCTTAGCACAGATACGCAGTATTTT.

The chain links TRBV5-1 to TRBJ2-1; possible D gene TRBD1, 6 bases. Trimming left V 0 bases short and J 7 bases short, with 11 bases between. Germline V gene sequence: CDR1 SGHRS, CDR2 YFSETQ. The CDR3 is 14 amino acids. The CDR3 loop reads CASSLVWGTNEQFF. The DNA for the CDR3 is TGCGCCAGCAGCTTGGTATGGGGGACAAATGAGCAGTTCTTC.

V usage is TRBV5-1 and J usage is TRBJ1-3, with D perhaps matching TRBD1 (6 bases). Trimming removed 4 bases from V and 4 bases from J, with 9 bases in between. The CDR3 runs to 13 residues. Germline values: CDR1 SGHRS, CDR2 YFSETQ. CDR3 sequence (DNA): TGCGCCAGCAGCCCCGGGACAGGAAACACCATATATTTT. This encodes CASSPGTGNTIYF. The full variable domain, completed using reference TRBV5-1 and TRBJ1-3, is KAGVTQTPRYLIKTRGQQVTLSCSPISGHRSVSWYQQTPGQGLQFLFEYFSETQRNKGNFPGRFSGRQFSNSRSEMNVSTLELGDSALYLCASSPGTGNTIYFGEGSWLTVV.

This clone was counted only a few times. This sequence joins TRBV28 and TRBJ1-1, with no clear D. The V end was cut by 7 bases, the J end by 6 bases, with 9 bases between. CDR1 and CDR2 from the germline V gene are MDHEN and SYDVKM. The CDR3 is 11 amino acids. Written as DNA, the CDR3 is TGTGCCAGCACGTTAGAGTCTGAAGCTTTCTTT. Protein sequence: CASTLESEAFF.

The rearrangement links TRBV18 to TRBJ2-3, with unresolved D. This CDR3 is 16 amino acids long. Germline V CDR1 and CDR2: KGHSH, LQKENI. The V gene lost 4 bases and the J gene lost 2 bases, with 16 bases spanning the gap. CDR3 region: CASSQRRPVDTDTQYF. As DNA, the CDR3 is TGTGCCAGCTCACAGCGACGGCCCGTCGACACAGATACGCAGTATTTT.

The chain combines TRBV7-9 with TRBJ2-1, with 11 bases identical to TRBD1. V lost 6 bases to trimming and J lost 0 bases; unmatched junction nucleotides: 1. The germline V gene has CDR1 SEHNR and CDR2 FQNEAQ (reference sequence). This CDR3 has 15 residues. The CDR3 reads CASRGTGGSYNEQFF. For the CDR3, the DNA is TGTGCCAGCAGGGGGACAGGGGGCTCCTACAATGAGCAGTTCTTC.

This clone was observed a handful of times. V and J are TRBV5-1 and TRBJ1-4; 9 bases line up with TRBD1. The junction had 5 bases not matched to a gene; V was cut back by 2 bases and J by 6 bases. The CDR3 extends over 15 amino acids. The germline V gene encodes CDR1 SGHRS and CDR2 YFSETQ. The CDR3: CASSFGGTGHEKLFF. CDR3 nucleotide sequence: TGCGCCAGCAGCTTTGGAGGGACAGGGCATGAAAAACTGTTTTTT. Based on the CDR3 plus reference TRBV5-1 and TRBJ1-4, the full variable domain is KAGVTQTPRYLIKTRGQQVTLSCSPISGHRSVSWYQQTPGQGLQFLFEYFSETQRNKGNFPGRFSGRQFSNSRSEMNVSTLELGDSALYLCASSFGGTGHEKLFFGSGTQLSVL.

The chain uses TRBV28 and TRBJ2-7; 9 bases map to TRBD2. V gave up 2 bases and J gave up 8 bases; unmatched junction bases: 7. This CDR3 has 14 amino acids. Germline V gene data show CDR1 as MDHEN and CDR2 as SYDVKM. The CDR3 sequence is CASSLVRGGRKQYF. DNA of the CDR3: TGTGCCAGCAGTTTAGTGCGGGGGGGCCGGAAGCAGTACTTC.

The chain recombines TRBV27 with TRBJ1-2; 9 bases fit TRBD1. The CDR3 consists of 14 residues. The germline V gene encodes CDR1 MNHEY and CDR2 SMNVEV (reference sequence). Trimming took 5 bases from V and 8 from J; bases not matched to a gene: 9. CDR3 nucleotide sequence: TGTGCCAGCAGTCTCCGGGACAGGGTGGGAGGCTACACCTTC. This encodes CASSLRDRVGGYTF.

The chain couples TRBV5-4 to TRBJ2-1; 7 bases are shared with TRBD2. The germline V gene has CDR1 SGHNT and CDR2 YYREEE (reference sequence). V lost 1 base to trimming and J lost 7 bases; unmatched junction nucleotides: 5. This CDR3 region has 14 residues. The CDR3 reads CASSLLFGGNEQFF. The CDR3 bases are TGTGCCAGCAGCTTGCTCTTCGGGGGGAATGAGCAGTTCTTC. The whole variable domain, filled in from reference TRBV5-4 and TRBJ2-1, reads ETGVTQSPTHLIKTRGQQVTLRCSSQSGHNTVSWYQQALGQGPQFIFQYYREEENGRGNFPPRFSGLQFPNYSSELNVNALELDDSALYLCASSLLFGGNEQFFGPGTRLTVL.

The genes are TRBV11-3 and TRBJ2-7; D is ambiguous. V lost 3 bases and J 4 bases, leaving 10 bases between the germline ends. Germline loops: CDR1 SGHNT, CDR2 YENEEA. This CDR3 region has 13 residues. CDR3 sequence (DNA): TGTGCCAGCAGCTTTGTACCAGGTTACGAGCAGTACTTC. Translated: CASSFVPGYEQYF.

V usage is TRBV7-2 and J usage is TRBJ1-6; D perhaps matches TRBD1 (6 bases). CDR1 is SGHTA and CDR2 is FQGNSA in the germline V gene. V dropped 5 bases and J dropped 10 bases, with 21 bases sitting between them. The CDR3 loop spans 16 amino acids. CDR3 coding DNA: TGTGCCAGCAGCGCCCGGGACACCCGGGCTGGCTCACCCCTCCACTTT. It specifies CASSARDTRAGSPLHF.

This chain connects TRBV9 to TRBJ2-5, with 10 bases lining up with TRBD1. This CDR3 contains 15 residues. Germline CDR1 is SGDLS and CDR2 is YYNGEE. V shed 3 bases and J 4 bases; nucleotides not matched to a gene: 6. CDR3 coding DNA: TGTGCCAGCAGCGCCGGGGGGGACAGGGGAGAGACCCAGTACTTC. It encodes CASSAGGDRGETQYF.

This rearrangement joins TRBV6-6 to TRBJ1-5; no clear D. Trimming cost V 2 bases and J 7 bases, with 9 bases left between them. The CDR3 runs 13 residues. CDR1 and CDR2 from the germline V gene are MNHNY and SVGAGI (reference sequence). As DNA, the CDR3 is TGTGCCAGCAGTTACGGGCTGACCCAGCCCCAGCATTTT. This codes for CASSYGLTQPQHF.

This chain uses TRBV29-1 with TRBJ2-3, with D perhaps matching TRBD1 (6 bases). V was trimmed by 6 bases and J by 1 base, leaving 14 bases between them. The germline CDR1 and CDR2 sequences are SQVTM and ANQGSEA. This CDR3 is built from 14 residues. This chain's CDR3 is CSVTGGARTDTQYF. For the CDR3, the DNA is TGCAGCGTCACTGGGGGCGCGCGCACAGATACGCAGTATTTT.

The CDR3 bases are TGTGCCAGCGTCGCTTACACGGGAGTTCGAGAGACCCAGTACTTC. Amino acids: CASVAYTGVRETQYF. V and J are TRBV6-1 and TRBJ2-5, with D tentatively TRBD2 (6 bases). Germline V gene sequence: CDR1 MNHNS, CDR2 SASEGT. V was trimmed by 8 bases and J by 4 bases, leaving 20 bases between them. The CDR3 contains 15 residues.

A note on this clone: The junction shows a germline mismatch at one end, possibly a read error. The chain combines TRBV7-7 with TRBJ2-3, with 11 nucleotides matching TRBD1. Looked up from germline, CDR1 is SSHAT and CDR2 is FNYEAQ (reference sequence). The CDR3 runs 16 residues. The CDR3 region has the DNA TGTGCTAGCAGCCCCACCGGGACAGGGGGTCTAGATACGCAGTATTTT. This translates into CASSPTGTGGLDTQYF.

The V call is TRBV28, the J call TRBJ1-2; maybe TRBD1 (5 bases). Germline V gene sequence: CDR1 MDHEN, CDR2 SYDVKM. V was shortened by 6 bases and J by 4 bases, with 15 bases between the two germline ends. The CDR3 spans 14 residues. The CDR3 here is CASRVPGLFYGYTF. CDR3 in DNA: TGTGCCAGCAGAGTACCGGGACTCTTCTATGGCTACACCTTC.

This clone was seen at least ten times. The chain joins TRBV4-1 to TRBJ1-4; D perhaps matches TRBD1 (6 bases). Germline V gene data show CDR1 as MGHRA and CDR2 as YSYEKL. V dropped 4 bases and J dropped 1 base, with 25 bases sitting between them. This CDR3 has 20 amino acids. Here the CDR3 DNA reads TGCGCCAGCAGCCCCAGACTGGTCGCCAGGGGATCAGGAACTAATGAAAAACTGTTTTTT. Translated: CASSPRLVARGSGTNEKLFF.

The chain uses TRBV11-3 and TRBJ2-7; 7 bases fit TRBD1. Germline V CDR1 and CDR2: SGHNT, YENEEA. Trimming took 0 bases from V and 9 from J; bases not matched to a gene: 8. The CDR3 totals 14 residues. The CDR3 sequence is CASSLDRDSGSQYF. The CDR3 DNA is TGTGCCAGCAGCTTAGATCGGGACAGCGGATCGCAGTACTTC.

The rearrangement joins TRBV11-1 to TRBJ2-2, with 8 positions matching TRBD1. Germline CDR1 SGHAT, CDR2 FQDESV (reference sequence). With 5 bases clipped from V and 6 bases from J, the junction kept 8 bases outside the gene matches. CDR3 length: 15 amino acids. CDR3 coding DNA: TGTGCCAGCAGCCAGCGCAGGGGGCTGGCCGGGGAGCTGTTTTTT. This translates into CASSQRRGLAGELFF. Variable domain in full (rest from reference TRBV11-1 and TRBJ2-2): EAEVAQSPRYKITEKSQAVAFWCDPISGHATLYWYRQILGQGPELLVQFQDESVVDDSQLPKDRFSAERLKGVDSTLKIQPAELGDSAMYLCASSQRRGLAGELFFGEGSRLTVL.

The gene calls are TRBV7-9 and TRBJ2-7; 7 bases align to TRBD1. Germline-derived CDR1 and CDR2 are SEHNR and FQNEAQ (reference sequence). V dropped 7 bases and J dropped 4; count of bases not matched to a gene: 16. The CDR3 extends over 16 amino acids. DNA for the CDR3: TGTGCCAGCACCCGGACAGGCGACCGTGTTCCTTACGAGCAGTACTTC. It specifies CASTRTGDRVPYEQYF.

The chain employs TRBV19 and TRBJ2-5; D is unresolved. The germline CDR1 and CDR2 sequences are LNHDA and SQIVND (reference sequence). With 5 bases removed from V and 2 bases from J, the gap between germline ends came to 6 bases. The CDR3 runs to 12 residues. The CDR3 DNA is TGTGCCAGTAGTCCGACTCAAGAGACCCAGTACTTC. Translating gives CASSPTQETQYF.

This clone was seen more than once but under ten times. The J gene is TRBJ2-7, the V gene TRBV6-5; tentative D call: TRBD2 (5 bases). The length of the CDR3 is 15 residues. Germline loops: CDR1 MNHEY, CDR2 SVGAGI. V was pared by 6 bases and J by 2 bases, with 17 bases between. As DNA, the CDR3 is TGTGCCAGCAGACCCCAAAGTAGCGCGACCTACGAGCAGTACTTC. This codes for CASRPQSSATYEQYF.